Following are 18 T cell receptor beta chains from one sample sequenced in a study of shared clonotypes between healthy human individuals. Data came from immunoSEQ multiplex PCR; TCRdb stores just in-frame clones and leaves some out. Found here are over a million clones, around 75% of them singletons; the top ten hold nearly 1.5%. The material sequenced was memory CD4+ T cells sorted from blood. Indicated subset: CD45RA-negative fraction. These TCRs come from a man between 18 and 29 years old in good health.

This clone was observed at least ten times. The chain recombines TRBV7-2 with TRBJ2-7, with D tentatively TRBD1 (6 bases). Germline V gives CDR1 SGHTA, CDR2 FQGNSA. The CDR3 extends over 16 amino acids. V was shortened by 2 bases and J by 5 bases, with 19 bases between the two germline ends. The CDR3 loop reads CASSLTQTGSTNEQYF. The CDR3 bases are TGTGCCAGCAGCTTAACGCAAACAGGGTCTACAAACGAGCAGTACTTC.

The sample holds a few counts of this clone. The chain carries TRBV5-1 and TRBJ1-4; 7 bases agree with TRBD1. This CDR3 region has 15 residues. Trimming cost V 3 bases and J 10 bases; bases outside gene matches: 12. Germline values: CDR1 SGHRS, CDR2 YFSETQ. The DNA of the CDR3 is TGCGCCAGCAGCTATGACTGGGACAGTTCAGGAAAACTGTTTTTT. This sequence encodes CASSYDWDSSGKLFF.

This chain connects TRBV6-1 to TRBJ2-1, with a possible D match to TRBD2 (5 bases). Germline CDR1 and CDR2: MNHNS and SASEGT. Trimming took 4 bases from V and 5 from J, leaving 15 bases between them. The CDR3 has 15 residues. CDR3 sequence: CASSVTGIQNNEQFF. The CDR3 DNA is TGTGCCAGCAGTGTCACCGGGATCCAAAACAATGAGCAGTTCTTC.

A word on this clone: This same CDR3 is encoded by further DNA sequences in the sample. The V gene is TRBV14, the J gene TRBJ2-7, with 9 positions matching TRBD2. Germline-derived CDR1 and CDR2 are SGHDN and FVKESK. Trimming cost V 4 bases and J 0 bases; bases outside gene matches: 4. The CDR3 contains 15 residues. CDR3 amino acids: CASSLAGGSSYEQYF. In DNA form, the CDR3 reads TGTGCCAGCAGCCTCGCGGGGGGGAGCTCCTACGAGCAGTACTTC. Using reference TRBV14 and TRBJ2-7 for the parts outside the CDR3, the full variable domain is EAGVTQFPSHSVIEKGQTVTLRCDPISGHDNLYWYRRVMGKEIKFLLHFVKESKQDESGMPNNRFLAERTGGTYSTLKVQPAELEDSGVYFCASSLAGGSSYEQYFGPGTRLTVT.

The rearrangement joins TRBV6-6 to TRBJ1-2, with D uncertain. V was pared by 2 bases and J by 4 bases, with 11 bases between. This CDR3 region has 14 residues. The germline CDR1 and CDR2 sequences are MNHNY and SVGAGI (reference sequence). CDR3 DNA sequence: TGTGCCAGCAGTTACGAGGGATTGGTCTATGGCTACACCTTC. Protein product: CASSYEGLVYGYTF.

This clone has a single count. This rearrangement joins TRBV6-6 to TRBJ1-5; TRBD1 might be the D (5 bases). This CDR3 is built from 13 residues. Trimming removed 8 bases from V and 3 bases from J, with 11 bases in between. Germline loops: CDR1 MNHNY, CDR2 SVGAGI (reference sequence). CDR3 region: CASVLRANQPQHF. CDR3 in DNA: TGTGCCAGCGTTCTCAGGGCCAATCAGCCCCAGCATTTT.

This clone turned up a few times. J is TRBJ2-2 and V is TRBV15; a weak D match, TRBD2 (5 bases). From germline, CDR1 is LNHNV and CDR2 YYDKDF (reference sequence). CDR3 length: 14 residues. The germline V and J ends were trimmed by 5 bases and 8 bases, with 15 bases remaining between them. The CDR3 reads CATSARTGRGELFF. The CDR3 DNA reads as TGTGCCACCAGCGCGAGGACGGGGAGAGGGGAGCTGTTTTTT.

Remarks on this clone: Other DNA variants within this sample encode the same CDR3. The chain joins TRBV5-1 to TRBJ1-3; tentative D call: TRBD1 (6 bases). Germline CDR1 reads SGHRS; CDR2 reads YFSETQ. Trimming pared 4 bases from V and 0 bases from J, leaving 11 bases between. The CDR3 loop spans 15 amino acids. The DNA for the CDR3 is TGCGCCAGCAGCCCCAGGACAGACTCTGGAAACACCATATATTTT. Translation gives CASSPRTDSGNTIYF.

On this clone: Distinct nucleotide sequences in the sample also encode this CDR3. This chain uses TRBV7-2 with TRBJ2-2; TRBD2 is a possible D gene (5 bases). This CDR3 is 14 amino acids long. Germline assignment: CDR1 SGHTA and CDR2 FQGNSA. Deletions cut 5 bases from V and 0 bases from J, with 7 bases between. CDR3: CASSLGANTGELFF. Here the CDR3 DNA reads TGTGCCAGCAGCCTCGGGGCGAACACCGGGGAGCTGTTTTTT. Looking up the rest from reference TRBV7-2 and TRBJ2-2 gives the full variable domain: GAGVSQSPSNKVTEKGKDVELRCDPISGHTALYWYRQSLGQGLEFLIYFQGNSAPDKSGLPSDRFSAERTGGSVSTLTIQRTQQEDSAVYLCASSLGANTGELFFGEGSRLTVL.

CDR3 loop: CASSFNRVFGNTIYF. The CDR3 DNA is TGTGCCAGCAGCTTTAACAGGGTCTTTGGAAACACCATATATTTT. The chain links TRBV11-2 to TRBJ1-3; possibly TRBD1 for D (6 bases). Germline CDR1 SGHAT, CDR2 FQNNGV. CDR3 size: 15 residues. Trimming removed 3 bases at V and 3 bases at J, with 12 bases between. The full variable domain, its missing parts supplied by reference TRBV11-2 and TRBJ1-3, is EAGVAQSPRYKIIEKRQSVAFWCNPISGHATLYWYQQILGQGPKLLIQFQNNGVVDDSQLPKDRFSAERLKGVDSTLKIQPAKLEDSAVYLCASSFNRVFGNTIYFGEGSWLTVV.

The V call is TRBV7-9, the J call TRBJ1-1; D ambiguous. From germline, CDR1 is SEHNR and CDR2 FQNEAQ (reference sequence). Trimming removed 1 base at V and 6 bases at J, with 18 bases between. The CDR3 runs 16 residues. CDR3 sequence reads: CASSLGPGVGFSEAFF. CDR3 bases: TGTGCCAGCAGCTTAGGGCCGGGAGTGGGGTTCTCTGAAGCTTTCTTT.

The count of this clone is one. The chain couples TRBV30 to TRBJ2-5; 7 positions agree with TRBD2. CDR3 length: 14 residues. The J segment lost 3 bases and the V segment lost 3 bases, leaving 7 bases of the junction unmatched. Per the germline V gene, CDR1 is GTSNPN and CDR2 is SVGIG (reference sequence). CDR3 DNA: TGTGCCTGGAGCCCCGGGGGGAAGAAAGAGACCCAGTACTTC. Translation gives CAWSPGGKKETQYF. The whole variable domain, remainder taken from reference TRBV30 and TRBJ2-5, is SQTIHQWPATLVQPVGSPLSLECTVEGTSNPNLYWYRQAAGRGLQLLFYSVGIGQISSEVPQNLSASRPQDRQFILSSKKLLLSDSGFYLCAWSPGGKKETQYFGPGTRLLVL.

The chain recombines TRBV29-1 with TRBJ2-4, with no clear D. The CDR3 is 12 residues long. Germline V lookup: CDR1 SQVTM, CDR2 ANQGSEA. V was trimmed by 3 bases and J by 6 bases, leaving 9 bases between them. The CDR3, as DNA: TGCAGCGTTGAGGCAGACCGAAACATTCAGTACTTC. Amino acids: CSVEADRNIQYF.

This chain connects TRBV7-2 to TRBJ2-7; 9 nucleotides agree with TRBD2. This CDR3 comprises 15 residues. Germline V gene sequence: CDR1 SGHTA, CDR2 FQGNSA. V gave up 5 bases and J gave up 1 base; unmatched junction bases: 6. DNA of the CDR3: TGTGCCAGCAGCCCGCCCAGCGGGGGGTCCTACGAGCAGTACTTC. Translation: CASSPPSGGSYEQYF.

As concerns this clone: Other DNA sequences in the sample encode the same CDR3. The chain recombines TRBV2 with TRBJ2-5, with D possibly TRBD2 on 5 matching bases. CDR1 is SNHLY, CDR2 FYNNEI, per germline. V was cut by 4 bases and J by 2 bases, with 8 bases left in between. The CDR3 has 13 residues. The CDR3 loop reads CASSAERQETQYF. In nucleotides, the CDR3 is TGTGCCAGCAGTGCTGAGCGGCAAGAGACCCAGTACTTC.

The V gene is TRBV2, the J gene TRBJ1-2, with D hard to call. CDR3 length: 14 residues. Trimming cost V 1 base and J 2 bases, with 8 bases left between them. CDR1 is SNHLY, CDR2 FYNNEI, per germline. The CDR3 spells CASSEEVKNYGYTF. CDR3 sequence (DNA): TGTGCCAGCAGTGAAGAAGTCAAAAACTATGGCTACACCTTC.

V and J are TRBV11-2 and TRBJ2-2; D not resolved. Trimming stripped 10 bases from V and 7 bases from J, with 19 bases between. The CDR3 sequence is 14 residues long. Germline V CDR1 and CDR2: SGHAT, FQNNGV. In DNA form, the CDR3 reads TGTGCCACCACTCGGAGCACCAGCGACGGGGAGCTGTTTTTT. As protein: CATTRSTSDGELFF. Looking up the rest from reference TRBV11-2 and TRBJ2-2 gives the full variable domain: EAGVAQSPRYKIIEKRQSVAFWCNPISGHATLYWYQQILGQGPKLLIQFQNNGVVDDSQLPKDRFSAERLKGVDSTLKIQPAKLEDSAVYLCATTRSTSDGELFFGEGSRLTVL.

This clone was detected only a few times. The chain links TRBV28 to TRBJ2-3; D gene unclear. The CDR3 spans 14 residues. Germline CDR1 is MDHEN and CDR2 is SYDVKM. With 8 bases removed from V and 3 bases from J, the gap between germline ends came to 15 bases. The CDR3 is CASPGGVRTDTQYF. The DNA for the CDR3 is TGTGCCAGCCCAGGTGGCGTCCGGACAGATACGCAGTATTTT.